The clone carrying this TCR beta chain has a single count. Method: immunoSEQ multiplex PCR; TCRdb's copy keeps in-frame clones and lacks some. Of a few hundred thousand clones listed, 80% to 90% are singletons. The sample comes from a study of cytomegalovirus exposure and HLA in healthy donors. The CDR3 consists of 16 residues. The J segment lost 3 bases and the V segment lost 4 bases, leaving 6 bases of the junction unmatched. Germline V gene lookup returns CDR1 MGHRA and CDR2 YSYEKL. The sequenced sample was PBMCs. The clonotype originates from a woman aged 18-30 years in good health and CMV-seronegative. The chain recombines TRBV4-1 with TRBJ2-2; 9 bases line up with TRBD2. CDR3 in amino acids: CASSLSAGGDTGELFF. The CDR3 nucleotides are TGCGCCAGCAGCCTATCAGCGGGAGGAGACACCGGGGAGCTGTTTTTT.